This record looks at one T cell receptor (beta chain) sequence and its context. Its antigen specificity is not known. No much larger clonotype is one base removed from it; base qualities were not supplied. These data originate in a study of cytomegalovirus exposure and HLA in healthy donors (dated by TCRdb to the late 2010s). Regarding the study in general: According to an earlier analysis of several hundred of the donors, 150 million to 200 million T cells yielded approximately 120 million unique TCR beta sequences and about 300 Gb of sequence data. An early release that covered several hundred HLA-typed donors contained 250 to 350 gigabases of sequencing data and around 85 million unique TCR sequences. Of the roughly 420 genotyped donors, 81% were placed in the genetic ancestry cluster associated with self-reported Caucasian donors. The study aimed to test whether signatures of past pathogen exposure could be identified by cataloging public T cell receptors. The study used immunosequencing to profile the T cell repertoires of several hundred subjects and linked those repertoires to cytomegalovirus serostatus. In addition to the first cohort of 650 to 800 subjects, a separate validation cohort of under 150 different subjects was used. The study combined high-throughput TCR immunosequencing, statistical association of individual TCRs with disease status, and machine learning to predict cytomegalovirus infection status. In a later analysis, previously published TCR beta repertoires from 600 to 850 donors were re-analyzed and high-resolution HLA genotyping was added so that TCR occurrence patterns could be studied. The later analysis used no new phenotypic data to find candidate immune exposures, relying instead on TCR beta sequences and their occurrence across donors. An earlier analysis of more than 450 of the donors used high-throughput TCR beta sequencing to judge whether each TCR beta V gene segment behaved as functional or pseudogenic. Alongside the repertoire data, information on donor age, sex, ethnicity and CMV serostatus was compiled. In a later genetic analysis, genome-wide SNP genotypes for about three fifths of the 666 donors were used, and that subset was treated as a discovery cohort. Every repertoire in the discovery cohort had been generated on one and the same sequencing platform. Both class I and class II loci were covered by HLA typing, at four-digit resolution. Typing coverage varied by locus: roughly 629-630 donors for A, B, C, DRB1 and DQB1; roughly 500 for DQA1; about 570 for DPA1; fewer than 480 for DPB1. Roughly 5 DR-DQ haplotypes were treated as single units for association and clustering because of strong linkage in the cohort. Across under 500 genotyped donors of the cohort, an average of approximately 240,000 unique TCR beta nucleotide sequences per donor were sequenced, and 15% to 20% of those sequences were non-productive. Points the paper makes about the study in general: In a later analysis, the rate of TCR association differed among HLA loci, with DRB1 alleles having the most associated TCRs and HLA-C alleles having the fewest. Most TCR sequences were observed very rarely across donors, whereas some public TCRs were present in many individuals. Cytomegalovirus status was reported to be diagnosed by the classifier with high specificity and sensitivity in both the original and validation cohorts. At a false discovery rate of 0.05, a later analysis linked under 20,000 TCR beta sequences to specific HLA alleles. When HLA alleles, especially DR and DQ, strongly co-occurred, TCR associations were difficult to assign to individual alleles. A later genetic analysis reported fewer N-insertions in productive TCRs among donors in an Asian-associated ancestry cluster than the approximately 700-donor mean. Linkage disequilibrium might explain the correlated functional status among segregating V segments, but an unknown experimental factor could not be ruled out. The only immune exposure information available for the cohort was CMV serostatus. In an earlier analysis of around 600 of the donors, most TCR beta V segments were observed in productive rearrangements about 87% or about 30% of the time, broadly matching IMGT annotations. According to a later analysis, parvovirus B19, influenza, CMV and Epstein-Barr virus appeared linked to several top co-occurrence clusters. A further reported finding was that TCR beta sequences accurately predicted the HLA-A and HLA-B alleles for most subjects in the first cohort. The earlier analysis of some 560 of the donors excluded some 15 rarely observed V segments, including chromosome 9 orphons, because counts were too low. The study gave a list of around 170 TCR beta chains associated with cytomegalovirus. Sequencing depth was assumed to be roughly uniform across donors in the presence/absence analyses, though that assumption may not hold. In a later genetic analysis, a missense DCLRE1C variant was associated with V-gene and J-gene trimming of TCR beta chains, and the association was replicated in an independent cohort. Three of the identified cytomegalovirus-associated TCR beta chains were confirmed in vitro to be specific for cytomegalovirus antigens. A group of highly shared sequence variants was considered likely to be a technical artifact of the sequencing pipeline. The authors suggested that the approach could potentially be extended to other disease states and immunological phenotypes. In a later analysis, most CMV-associated TCR beta chains were found to appear HLA-restricted, with HLA associations seemingly driven largely by CMV exposure. The 87-base-pair reads could not distinguish some IMGT-functional V segments, including TRBV6-2 and TRBV6-3, so those segments were excluded. HLA typing was unavailable for some donors at each locus, so association tests used only the typed subset. In a later analysis, HLA-associated TCR beta chains showed more clonal expansion and lower generation probabilities than non-associated chains that were equally common. In this cohort, only TCR beta chains were sequenced, and detectable features were limited by the absence of alpha or paired-chain data.

The library was prepared using the immunoSEQ multiplex PCR assay. A mixture of 60 forward primers for TCR Vbeta segments and 13 reverse primers for TCR Jbeta segments was used in the multiplex PCR. The CDR3 region of rearranged TCR beta genes was amplified from genomic DNA with a multiplex PCR assay. Amplified TCR beta libraries were sequenced as 87-base-pair reads on the Illumina HiSeq System. The authors processed their data as follows. A later analysis tallied around 82 million unique TCR beta chains across the 550 to 850 repertoires, and about 10 million of those chains were shared by two or more donors. Raw reads were error-corrected and collapsed into unique sequences with a nearest-neighbor algorithm that merged closely related sequences to remove PCR and sequencing errors. Alignment of CDR3 sequences to IMGT reference sequences was used to assign V, D and J gene segments. For a sequence to be retained, a match of at least six nucleotides was required to both a V gene segment and a J gene segment. A rearrangement was called productive if the CDR3 had no stop codons and remained in frame with V and J, and every other rearrangement was called non-productive. CDR3 was defined according to IMGT convention as the region running from the second conserved V-encoded cysteine to the conserved J-encoded phenylalanine. The earlier analysis of approximately 590 of the donors excluded any sequence lacking an unambiguous match to a single V gene segment. An earlier analysis of several hundred of the donors called V segments functional above 56.7% productive rearrangements and segregating when the between-donor standard deviation exceeded 5%. A statistical classification framework was developed to diagnose cytomegalovirus status using the catalog of TCR beta chain sequences. V and J gene assignment, in a later analysis, came from comparing TCR nucleotide sequences with IMGT/GENE-DB human TR gene sequences. In a later analysis, CDR3 sequences and most-parsimonious VDJ recombination scenarios were assigned using the TCRdist pipeline. In a later analysis, each TCR beta chain was defined by its CDR3 amino acid sequence together with its V-gene family, and reads lacking a unique V-gene family were excluded. As a way to deal with suspected cross-contamination and a sequencing artifact, a later analysis dropped 592 nucleotide sequences that were highly shared and had low generation probability. In a later analysis, a clonal expansion index was calculated for each public chain from normalized within-repertoire ranks of inferred template counts. Generation probabilities in a later analysis came from a VDJ recombination model fitted to out-of-frame rearrangements, and those results were checked against IGoR. In a later analysis, TCR-TCR, TCR-HLA and TCR-CMV co-occurrence was scored with hypergeometric tests, and a repertoire-size bias correction was applied to TCR pairs. In a later analysis, false discovery rates were estimated by permuting HLA or CMV assignments 20 times. A later analysis grouped co-occurring TCRs with DBSCAN, adding TCRdist sequence similarity when clustering within HLA-allele-positive subsets. Repertoires with fewer than 30,000 or more than 120,000 public chains were left out of co-occurrence clustering, as were about five repertoires with anomalous nucleotide sharing. Here the immuneACCESS table is served through TCRdb, limited to in-frame sequences with V and J called. Missing clones are a known gap in these copies; in checked studies unresolved V genes cover under half, and the rest lacks a known reason. From that table come the V and J calls and clone size; the DNA was used to work out D and trimming. Present in this sample are about 130,000 clones, roughly 85% of which were seen just once. Jointly, the top ten make up approximately 6.7% of the sample.

In total, approximately 610 healthy bone marrow donors made up the cohort. At the time of sampling, every cohort member was nominally healthy, though immune exposures that went unrecorded were likely present. The donor tested CMV seropositive, placing the donor among the 310 or so seropositive members of the cohort. Each donor provided a peripheral blood sample, and peripheral blood mononuclear cells were used for TCR beta sequencing. The Qiagen DNeasy Blood Extraction Kit was used to extract genomic DNA from the blood cell samples. The junction shows trimming of 5 bases on V and 4 bases on J, and the gene matches do not reach 8 bases of it. The CDR3, from cysteine to phenylalanine, totals 15 residues. The CDR3 DNA has 45 bases and is translated from base 1. CDR1 GTSNPN and CDR2 SVGIG were looked up in the germline V gene (reference sequence).

The chain uses TRBV30 and TRBJ2-1; 10 junctional bases match TRBD1. The sequence came from a woman aged 25 to 39 in good health and CMV-seropositive. Sequencing input: PBMCs. CDR3 protein: CAWDPGQGSYNEQFF. The base sequence is TGTGCCTGGGATCCGGGACAGGGGAGTTACAATGAGCAGTTCTTC.